Listed here is a single T cell receptor beta chain. Per the authors' pipeline: Scientists estimated how many nucleated cells there were by amplifying reference gene primers. TCRdb keeps only in-frame clones here, not all; method: immunoSEQ multiplex PCR. V, J and clone size are those of that table, while D and trimming were read from the DNA. The sample has 200,000 to 300,000 clones, around 87% seen once. Per germline, CDR1 SGHTA and CDR2 FQGNSA. The CDR3 loop spans 14 amino acids. The ends were cut back, 5 bases at V and 7 bases at J, with 16 bases in the middle. This record belongs to a study of blood T cell repertoires in COVID-19. Overall study: From T cells, B-cell-depleted T cells, or PBMCs came the material, which was cDNA or gDNA.

Seattle's cohort entered during active infection and was followed longitudinally. V gene TRBV7-2 combines with J gene TRBJ2-3; maybe TRBD2 (6 bases). Sequencing was done on a sample of peripheral blood. The TCR was taken from a woman aged 60-75 years with COVID-19, enrolled during active disease. CDR3 sequence: CASSPPGTSNTQYF. The CDR3 bases are TGTGCCAGCAGCCCCCCCGGGACTTCTAATACGCAGTATTTT.